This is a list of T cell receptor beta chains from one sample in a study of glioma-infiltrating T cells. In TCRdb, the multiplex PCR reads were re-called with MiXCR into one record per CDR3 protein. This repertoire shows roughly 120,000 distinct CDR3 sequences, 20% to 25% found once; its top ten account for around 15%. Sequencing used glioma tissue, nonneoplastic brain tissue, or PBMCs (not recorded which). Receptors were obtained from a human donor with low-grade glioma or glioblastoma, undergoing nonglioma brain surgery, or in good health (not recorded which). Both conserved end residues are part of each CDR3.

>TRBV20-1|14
CSARDGMGTGELFF
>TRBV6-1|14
CASNRDGNNQPQHF
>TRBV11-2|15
CASSPRIAGTDTQYF
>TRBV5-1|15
CASSLASTRYNEQFF
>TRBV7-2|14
CASSFQTGYETQYF
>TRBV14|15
CASSRETGQGNEQYF
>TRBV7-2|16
CASSVTGINSGNTIYF
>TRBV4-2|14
CASSQNRNTDTQYF
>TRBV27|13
CASSSRGLTEAFF
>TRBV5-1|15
CASSPETVAKNIQYF
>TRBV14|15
CASSQVSAGNYGYTF
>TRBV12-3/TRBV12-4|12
CATIRGQETQYF
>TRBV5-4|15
CASSLGQGPQETQYF
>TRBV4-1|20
CASSQDGRTSGPAAKNIQYF
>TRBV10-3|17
CAINGTSGRAAPETQYF
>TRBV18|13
CASSPGPDSPLHF
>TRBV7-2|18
CASSLGGWRRVQPGTQYF
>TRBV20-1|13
CSGRTSGHNEQFF
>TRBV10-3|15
CAISEVGTGTPEALF
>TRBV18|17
CASSGLAQLANTGELFF
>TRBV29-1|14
CSVVGLAGGGELFF
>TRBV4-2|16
CASSQGLAEGAGELFF
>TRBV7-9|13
CASSFVGGQPQHF
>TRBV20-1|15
CSAKGPGTNYNEQFF
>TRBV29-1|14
CSAIRDRTNTEAFF
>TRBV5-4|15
CASSRDGSSYNEQFF
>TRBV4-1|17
CASSHGSPSSSTDTQYF
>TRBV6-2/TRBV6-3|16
CASSYSVGRRNSPLHF
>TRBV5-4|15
CARRLEWVDGREAFF
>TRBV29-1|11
CSVGKNTEAFF
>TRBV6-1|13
CASSEARRGEQYF
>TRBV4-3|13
CASSRGWGQPQHF
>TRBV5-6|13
CASSHSGLYEQYF
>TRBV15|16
CATSNLWTGLEETQYF
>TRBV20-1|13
CSALRNDYNEQFF
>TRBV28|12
CASSFNLAEQYF
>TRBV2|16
CASSTRQTSVNNEQFF